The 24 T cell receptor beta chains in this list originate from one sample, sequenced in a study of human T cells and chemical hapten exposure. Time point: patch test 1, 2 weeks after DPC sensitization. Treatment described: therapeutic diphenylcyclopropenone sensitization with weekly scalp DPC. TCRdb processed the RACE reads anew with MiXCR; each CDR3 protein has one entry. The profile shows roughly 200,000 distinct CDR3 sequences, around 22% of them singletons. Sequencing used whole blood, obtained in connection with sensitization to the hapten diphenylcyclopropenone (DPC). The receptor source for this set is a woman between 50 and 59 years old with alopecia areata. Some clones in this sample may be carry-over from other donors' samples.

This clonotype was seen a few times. CDR3 protein: CASSIQGTQETQYF. In DNA, the CDR3 is TGTGCCAGTAGTATACAGGGTACACAAGAGACCCAGTACTTC. The chain has TRBV19 and TRBJ2-5; possibly TRBD1 for D (5 bases). This CDR3 region has 14 residues. V lost 2 bases, J lost 2 bases, and 9 bases lay in between. The germline V gene has CDR1 LNHDA and CDR2 SQIVND (reference sequence).

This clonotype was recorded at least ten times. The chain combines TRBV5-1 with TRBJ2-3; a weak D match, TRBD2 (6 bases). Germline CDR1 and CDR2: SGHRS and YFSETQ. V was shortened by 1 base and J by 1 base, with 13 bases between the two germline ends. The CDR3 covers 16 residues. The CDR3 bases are TGCGCCAGCAGCTTGTTCGGGGGAGTCGGCACAGATACGCAGTATTTT. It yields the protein CASSLFGGVGTDTQYF.

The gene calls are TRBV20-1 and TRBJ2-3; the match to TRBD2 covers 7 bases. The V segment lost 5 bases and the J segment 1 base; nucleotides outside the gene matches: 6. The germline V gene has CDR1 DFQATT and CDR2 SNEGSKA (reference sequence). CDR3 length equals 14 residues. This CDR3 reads CSAVGLVGTDTQYF. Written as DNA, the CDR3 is TGCAGTGCTGTTGGACTAGTGGGCACAGATACGCAGTATTTT.

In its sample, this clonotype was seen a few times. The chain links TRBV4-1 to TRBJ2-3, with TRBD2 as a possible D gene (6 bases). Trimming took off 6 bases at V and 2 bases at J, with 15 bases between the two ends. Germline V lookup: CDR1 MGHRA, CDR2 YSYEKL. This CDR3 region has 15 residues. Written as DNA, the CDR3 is TGCGCCAGCAGAGTAATGCCGGGAGTCACAGATACGCAGTATTTT. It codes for CASRVMPGVTDTQYF.

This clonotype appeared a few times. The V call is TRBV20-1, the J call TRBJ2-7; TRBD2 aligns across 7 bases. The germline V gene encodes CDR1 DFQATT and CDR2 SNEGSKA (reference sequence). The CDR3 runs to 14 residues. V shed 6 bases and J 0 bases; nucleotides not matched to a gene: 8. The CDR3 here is CSAARGTTSYEQYF. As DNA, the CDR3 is TGCAGTGCGGCCCGGGGGACTACCTCCTACGAGCAGTACTTC.

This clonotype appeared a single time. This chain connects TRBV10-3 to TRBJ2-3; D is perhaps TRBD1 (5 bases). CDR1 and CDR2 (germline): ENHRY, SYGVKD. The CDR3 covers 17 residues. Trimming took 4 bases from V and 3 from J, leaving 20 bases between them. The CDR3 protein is CAISAHQDTSPTDTQYF. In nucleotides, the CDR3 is TGTGCCATCAGTGCTCACCAGGACACCTCGCCTACAGATACGCAGTATTTT.

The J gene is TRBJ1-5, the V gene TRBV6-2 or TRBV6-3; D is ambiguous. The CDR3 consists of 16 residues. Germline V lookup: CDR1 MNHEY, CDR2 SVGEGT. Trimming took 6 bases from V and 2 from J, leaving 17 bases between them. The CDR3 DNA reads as TGTGCCAGCAGGAACCGGGAAATGCGTGGCAATCAGCCCCAGCATTTT. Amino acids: CASRNREMRGNQPQHF.

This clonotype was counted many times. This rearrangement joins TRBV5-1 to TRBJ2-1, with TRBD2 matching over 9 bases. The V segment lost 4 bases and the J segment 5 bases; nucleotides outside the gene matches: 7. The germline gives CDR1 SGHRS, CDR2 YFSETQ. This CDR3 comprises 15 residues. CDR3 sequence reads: CASSPIAGADNEQFF. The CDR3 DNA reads TGCGCCAGCAGCCCGATAGCGGGAGCTGACAATGAGCAGTTCTTC.

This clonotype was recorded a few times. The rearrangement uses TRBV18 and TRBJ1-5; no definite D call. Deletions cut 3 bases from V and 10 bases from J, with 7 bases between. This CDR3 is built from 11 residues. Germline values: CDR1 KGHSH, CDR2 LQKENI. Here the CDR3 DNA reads TGTGCCAGCTCACCGCTCCCCCCCCAGCATTTT. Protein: CASSPLPPQHF. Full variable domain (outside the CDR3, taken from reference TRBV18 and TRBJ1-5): NAGVMQNPRHLVRRRGQEARLRCSPMKGHSHVYWYRQLPEEGLKFMVYLQKENIIDESGMPKERFSAEFPKEGPSILRIQQVVRGDSAAYFCASSPLPPQHFGDGTRLSIL.

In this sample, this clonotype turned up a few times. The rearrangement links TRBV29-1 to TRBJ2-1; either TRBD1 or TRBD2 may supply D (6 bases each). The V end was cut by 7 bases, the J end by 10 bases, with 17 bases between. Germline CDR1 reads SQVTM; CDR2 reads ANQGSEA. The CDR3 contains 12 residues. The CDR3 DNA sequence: TGCAGCGGCGGGGCTACAGGGCCGGAGCAGTTCTTC. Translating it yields CSGGATGPEQFF.

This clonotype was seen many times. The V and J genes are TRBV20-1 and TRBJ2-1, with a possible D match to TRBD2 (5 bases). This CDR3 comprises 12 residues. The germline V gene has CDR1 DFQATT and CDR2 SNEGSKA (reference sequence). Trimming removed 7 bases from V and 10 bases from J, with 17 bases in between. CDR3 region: CSVILTSREQFF. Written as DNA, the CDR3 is TGCAGTGTTATTCTAACTAGTCGGGAGCAGTTCTTC.

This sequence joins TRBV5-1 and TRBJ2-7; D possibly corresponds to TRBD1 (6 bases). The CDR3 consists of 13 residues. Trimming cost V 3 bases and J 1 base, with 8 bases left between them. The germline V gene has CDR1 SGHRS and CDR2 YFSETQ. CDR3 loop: CASSSGVSYEQYF. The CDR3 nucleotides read TGCGCCAGCAGCTCAGGGGTGTCCTACGAGCAGTACTTC.

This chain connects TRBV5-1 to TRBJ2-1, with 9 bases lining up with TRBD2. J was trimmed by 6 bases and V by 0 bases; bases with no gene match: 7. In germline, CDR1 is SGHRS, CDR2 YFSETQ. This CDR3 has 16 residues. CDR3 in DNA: TGCGCCAGCAGCTTGGCCGGGGGACTAGCCTCCAATGAGCAGTTCTTC. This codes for CASSLAGGLASNEQFF.

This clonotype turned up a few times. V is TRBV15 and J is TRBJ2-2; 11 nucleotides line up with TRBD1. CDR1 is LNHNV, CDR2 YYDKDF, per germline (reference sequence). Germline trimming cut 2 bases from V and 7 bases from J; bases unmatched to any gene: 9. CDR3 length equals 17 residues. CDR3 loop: CATSRSGTGGFGGELFF. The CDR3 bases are TGTGCCACCAGCAGATCTGGGACAGGGGGTTTCGGCGGGGAGCTGTTTTTT. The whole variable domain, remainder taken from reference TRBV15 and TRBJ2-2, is DAMVIQNPRYQVTQFGKPVTLSCSQTLNHNVMYWYQQKSSQAPKLLFHYYDKDFNNEADTPDNFQSRRPNTSFCFLDIRSPGLGDTAMYLCATSRSGTGGFGGELFFGEGSRLTVL.

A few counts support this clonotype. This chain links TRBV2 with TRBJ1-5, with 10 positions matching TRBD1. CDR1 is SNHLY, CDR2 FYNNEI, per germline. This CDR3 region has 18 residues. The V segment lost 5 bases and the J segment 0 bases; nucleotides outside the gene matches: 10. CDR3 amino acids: CASSSLATGGYSNQPQHF. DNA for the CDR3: TGTGCCAGCAGTTCTCTAGCGACAGGGGGCTATAGCAATCAGCCCCAGCATTTT.

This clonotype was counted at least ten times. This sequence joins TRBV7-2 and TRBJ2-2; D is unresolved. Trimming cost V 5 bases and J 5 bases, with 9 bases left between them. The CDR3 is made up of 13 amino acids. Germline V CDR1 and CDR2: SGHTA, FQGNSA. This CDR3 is CASSPRPTGELFF. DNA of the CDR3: TGTGCCAGCAGCCCGAGACCGACCGGGGAGCTGTTTTTT. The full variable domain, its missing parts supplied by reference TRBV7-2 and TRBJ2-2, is GAGVSQSPSNKVTEKGKDVELRCDPISGHTALYWYRQSLGQGLEFLIYFQGNSAPDKSGLPSDRFSAERTGGSVSTLTIQRTQQEDSAVYLCASSPRPTGELFFGEGSRLTVL.

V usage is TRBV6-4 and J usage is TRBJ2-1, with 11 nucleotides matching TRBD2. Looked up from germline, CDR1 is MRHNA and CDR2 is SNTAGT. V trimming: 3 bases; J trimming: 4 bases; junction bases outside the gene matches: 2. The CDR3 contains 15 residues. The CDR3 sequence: CASSEGLADYNEQFF. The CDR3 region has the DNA TGTGCCAGCAGTGAGGGACTAGCGGATTACAATGAGCAGTTCTTC.

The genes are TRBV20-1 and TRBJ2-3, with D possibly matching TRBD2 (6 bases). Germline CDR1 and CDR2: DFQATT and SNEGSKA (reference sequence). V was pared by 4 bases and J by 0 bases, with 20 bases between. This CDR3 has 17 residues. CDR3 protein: CSAIGPGTGVSTDTQYF. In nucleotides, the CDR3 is TGCAGTGCTATCGGCCCCGGGACTGGCGTGAGCACAGATACGCAGTATTTT.

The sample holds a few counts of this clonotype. The CDR3 loop reads CSVESWGSQYGYTF. CDR3 nucleotide sequence: TGCAGCGTTGAATCATGGGGCAGTCAGTATGGCTACACCTTC. The V and J genes are TRBV29-1 and TRBJ1-2, with a weak D call TRBD1 (5 bases). Trimming stripped 2 bases from V and 5 bases from J, with 15 bases between. The CDR3 runs to 14 residues. Germline values: CDR1 SQVTM, CDR2 ANQGSEA.

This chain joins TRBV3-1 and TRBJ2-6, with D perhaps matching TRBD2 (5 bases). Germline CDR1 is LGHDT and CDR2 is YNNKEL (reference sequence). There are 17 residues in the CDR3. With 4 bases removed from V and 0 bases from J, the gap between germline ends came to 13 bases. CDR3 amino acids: CASSPRTRNSGANVLTF. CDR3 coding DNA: TGTGCCAGCAGCCCGCGGACTCGGAACTCTGGGGCCAACGTCCTGACTTTC.

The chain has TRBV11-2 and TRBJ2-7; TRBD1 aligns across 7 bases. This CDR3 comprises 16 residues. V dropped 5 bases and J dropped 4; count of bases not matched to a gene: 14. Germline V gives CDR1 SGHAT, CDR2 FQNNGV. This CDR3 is CASSTSRQGLRYEQYF. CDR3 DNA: TGTGCCAGCAGCACCTCAAGACAGGGTCTAAGATACGAGCAGTACTTC.

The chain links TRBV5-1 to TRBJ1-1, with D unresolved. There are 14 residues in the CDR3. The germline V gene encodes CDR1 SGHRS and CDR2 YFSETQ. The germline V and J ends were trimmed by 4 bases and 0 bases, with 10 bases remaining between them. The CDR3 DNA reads TGCGCCAGCAGCATCGACGGGATGAACACTGAAGCTTTCTTT. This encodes CASSIDGMNTEAFF.

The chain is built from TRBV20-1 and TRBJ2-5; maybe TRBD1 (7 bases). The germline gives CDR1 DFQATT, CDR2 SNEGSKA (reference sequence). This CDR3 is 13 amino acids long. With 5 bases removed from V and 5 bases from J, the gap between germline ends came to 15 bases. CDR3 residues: CSAPPEGAETQYF. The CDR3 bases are TGCAGTGCTCCCCCGGAGGGGGCGGAGACCCAGTACTTC.

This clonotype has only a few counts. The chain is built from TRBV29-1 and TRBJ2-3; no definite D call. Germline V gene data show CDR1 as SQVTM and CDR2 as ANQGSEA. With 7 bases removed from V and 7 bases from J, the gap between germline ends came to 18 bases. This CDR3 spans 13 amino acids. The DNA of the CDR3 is TGCAGCGCCCTGGGCCCTCGAGAGAATACGCAGTATTTT. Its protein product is CSALGPRENTQYF.